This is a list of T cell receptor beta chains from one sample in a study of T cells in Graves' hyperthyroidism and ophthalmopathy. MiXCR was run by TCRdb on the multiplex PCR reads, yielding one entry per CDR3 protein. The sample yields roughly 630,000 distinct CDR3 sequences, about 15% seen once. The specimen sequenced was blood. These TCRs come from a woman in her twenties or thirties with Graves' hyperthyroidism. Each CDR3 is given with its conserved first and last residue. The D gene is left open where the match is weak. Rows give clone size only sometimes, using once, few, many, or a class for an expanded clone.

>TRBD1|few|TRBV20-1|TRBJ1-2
CSATPGQANYGYTF
TGCAGTGCTACTCCGGGACAGGCTAACTATGGCTACACCTTC
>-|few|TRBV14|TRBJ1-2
CASSHRQENYGYTF
TGTGCCAGCAGCCACCGACAGGAGAACTATGGCTACACCTTC
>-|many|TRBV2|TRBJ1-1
CASSIGRTNTEAFF
TGTGCCTCCAGCATTGGAAGGACGAACACTGAAGCTTTCTTT
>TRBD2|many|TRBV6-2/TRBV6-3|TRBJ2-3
CASSSRLALSTDTQYF
TGTGCCAGCAGTTCCCGACTAGCCCTAAGCACAGATACGCAGTATTTT
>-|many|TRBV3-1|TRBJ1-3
CASSQDQGITIYF
TGTGCCAGCAGCCAAGATCAAGGGATCACCATATATTTT
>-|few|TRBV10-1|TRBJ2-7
CASRDWQISYEQYF
TGCGCCAGCAGAGACTGGCAAATTTCCTACGAGCAGTACTTC
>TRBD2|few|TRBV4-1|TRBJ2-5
CASSQGLAAQETQYF
TGCGCCAGCAGCCAAGGCCTAGCGGCCCAAGAGACCCAGTACTTC
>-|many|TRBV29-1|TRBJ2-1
CSGLGGHEQFF
TGCAGCGGTCTGGGGGGACATGAGCAGTTCTTC
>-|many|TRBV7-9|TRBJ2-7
CASSRDTTYEQYF
TGTGCCAGCAGCCGGGACACTACCTACGAGCAGTACTTC
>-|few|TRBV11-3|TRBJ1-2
CASSNRGGNGYTF
TGTGCCAGCAGCAACCGGGGCGGCAATGGCTACACCTTC
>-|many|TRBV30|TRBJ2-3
CAWSVGVGTQYF
TGTGCCTGGAGTGTAGGGGTAGGTACGCAGTATTTT
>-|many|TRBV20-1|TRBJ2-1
CSAPLGVSYNEQFF
TGCAGTGCACCCCTCGGGGTCTCCTACAATGAGCAGTTCTTC
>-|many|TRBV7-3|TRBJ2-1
CASSYTRSPYNEQFF
TGTGCCAGCAGCTACACTAGAAGTCCCTACAATGAGCAGTTCTTC
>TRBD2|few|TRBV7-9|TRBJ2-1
CASSQAGGGGSYNEQFF
TGTGCCAGCAGCCAGGCCGGGGGGGGGGGCTCCTACAATGAGCAGTTCTTC
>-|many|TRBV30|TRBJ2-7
CASVRGGSSYEQYF
TGTGCCTCCGTTCGAGGTGGTAGCTCCTACGAGCAGTACTTC
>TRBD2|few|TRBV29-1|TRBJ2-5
CSVEGLAGKETQYF
TGCAGCGTTGAGGGACTAGCGGGTAAAGAGACCCAGTACTTC
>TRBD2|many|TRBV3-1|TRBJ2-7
CASSQDSLAGINEQYF
TGTGCCAGCAGCCAAGACTCCCTAGCGGGAATCAACGAGCAGTACTTC
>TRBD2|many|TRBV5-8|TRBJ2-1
CASETSGSLNEQFF
TGTGCCAGTGAGACTAGCGGGAGCCTCAATGAGCAGTTCTTC
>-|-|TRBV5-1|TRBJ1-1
CASSLNPGDGAFF
TGTGCCAGCAGCCTAAACCCAGGGGATGGAGCTTTCTTT
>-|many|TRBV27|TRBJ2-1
CASRSAEGGDNEQFF
TGTGCCAGCAGATCGGCGGAGGGAGGCGACAATGAGCAGTTCTTC
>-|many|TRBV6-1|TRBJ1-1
CASIRDTIMNTEAFF
TGTGCCAGCATACGGGACACAATAATGAACACTGAAGCTTTCTTT
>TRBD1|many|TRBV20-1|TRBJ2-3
CSAGRTGGTDTQYF
TGCAGTGCTGGACGGACAGGTGGCACAGATACGCAGTATTTT
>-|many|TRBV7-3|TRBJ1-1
CASSLTGEANTEAFF
TGTGCCAGCAGCTTAACCGGGGAAGCGAACACTGAAGCTTTCTTT
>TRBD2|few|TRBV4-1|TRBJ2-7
CASSQVSGKSYEQYF
TGCGCCAGCAGCCAAGTAAGCGGGAAGTCCTACGAGCAGTACTTC
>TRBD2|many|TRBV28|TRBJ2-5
CASSLPSRSGRKTQYF
TGTGCCAGCAGTTTGCCTTCCCGCAGCGGGAGGAAGACCCAGTACTTC
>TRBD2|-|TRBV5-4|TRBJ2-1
CASSSAGGPNEQFF
TGTGCCAGCAGCTCAGCGGGAGGGCCGAATGAGCAGTTCTTC
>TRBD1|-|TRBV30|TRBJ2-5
CAWANTGAGQYF
TGTGCCTGGGCTAATACAGGGGCAGGCCAGTACTTC
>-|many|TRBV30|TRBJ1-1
CAFGDHTEAFF
TGTGCCTTCGGGGATCACACTGAAGCTTTCTTT
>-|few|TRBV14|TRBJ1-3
CASSQGRGILSGNTIYF
TGTGCCAGCAGCCAAGGGAGGGGGATACTCTCTGGAAACACCATATATTTT
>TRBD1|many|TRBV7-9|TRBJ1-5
CASSSTGDQPQHF
TGCGCCAGCAGCTCCACAGGGGATCAGCCCCAGCATTTT
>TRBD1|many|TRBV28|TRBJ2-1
CAIQTGYRNEQFF
TGTGCCATCCAGACAGGGTACCGTAATGAGCAGTTCTTC
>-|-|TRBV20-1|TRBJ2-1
CSARRLAPYNEQFF
TGCAGTGCTAGGCGGCTAGCTCCCTACAATGAGCAGTTCTTC
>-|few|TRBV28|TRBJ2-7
CASSSGFFNWQYF
TGTGCCAGCAGTTCTGGGTTTTTTAACTGGCAGTACTTC
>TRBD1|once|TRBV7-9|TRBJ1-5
CASSARRDRGNQPQHF
TGTGCCAGCAGCGCCCGCCGGGACAGGGGGAATCAGCCCCAGCATTTT
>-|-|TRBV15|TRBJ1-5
CATSSGGANQPQHF
TGTGCCACCAGCTCGGGGGGAGCTAATCAGCCCCAGCATTTT
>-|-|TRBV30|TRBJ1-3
CAWRAWAASSGNTIYF
TGTGCCTGGAGGGCCTGGGCAGCGAGCTCTGGAAACACCATATATTTT
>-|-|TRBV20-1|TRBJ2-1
CSAGGLAIGDEQFF
TGCAGTGCCGGGGGGCTAGCGATTGGCGATGAGCAGTTCTTC
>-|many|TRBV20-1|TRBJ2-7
CSAFRDSTYEQYF
TGCAGTGCTTTCCGGGACTCCACCTACGAGCAGTACTTC
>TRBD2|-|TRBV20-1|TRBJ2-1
CSAEPGLAGANDNEQFF
TGCAGTGCTGAGCCGGGACTAGCGGGAGCAAACGACAATGAGCAGTTCTTC
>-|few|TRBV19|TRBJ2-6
CASAGFSGANVLTF
TGTGCCAGTGCTGGGTTTTCTGGGGCCAACGTCCTGACTTTC
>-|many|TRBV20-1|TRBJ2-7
CSAREYLVTAYEQYF
TGCAGTGCTAGGGAGTATCTAGTTACCGCCTACGAGCAGTACTTC
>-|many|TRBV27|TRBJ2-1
CASSFSGRLVWANEQFF
TGTGCCAGCAGTTTTTCGGGCCGACTAGTATGGGCCAATGAGCAGTTCTTC
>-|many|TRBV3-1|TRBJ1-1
CASSQVSGVGNTEAFF
TGTGCCAGCAGCCAAGTATCAGGGGTTGGGAACACTGAAGCTTTCTTT
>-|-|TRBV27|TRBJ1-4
CASSKGRMRQLFF
TGTGCCAGCAGTAAAGGGAGAATGAGGCAACTGTTTTTT
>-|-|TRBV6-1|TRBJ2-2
CASSSREGAGTGELFF
TGTGCCAGCAGCTCAAGGGAGGGGGCGGGGACCGGGGAGCTGTTTTTT
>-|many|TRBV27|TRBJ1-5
CASSLVGDLQPQHF
TGTGCCAGCAGTTTAGTGGGGGATCTTCAGCCCCAGCATTTT
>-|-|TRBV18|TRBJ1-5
CASSTNRLRAANQPQHF
TGTGCCAGCTCAACAAACCGCCTGCGGGCCGCGAATCAGCCCCAGCATTTT
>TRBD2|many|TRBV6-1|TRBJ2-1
CASSSVGTSGSTTSSYNEQFF
TGTGCCAGCAGTTCCGTCGGGACTAGCGGGAGTACAACAAGCTCCTACAATGAGCAGTTCTTC
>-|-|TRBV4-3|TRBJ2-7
CASSEGVQGYEQYF
TGCGCCAGCAGCGAAGGAGTTCAGGGCTACGAGCAGTACTTC
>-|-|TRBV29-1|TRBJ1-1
CSAGRGTEAFF
TGCAGCGCCGGTCGGGGAACTGAAGCTTTCTTT
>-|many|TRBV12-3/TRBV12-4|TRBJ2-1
CASSLVGTVTIGEQFF
TGTGCCAGCAGTTTAGTAGGGACGGTCACCATTGGTGAGCAGTTCTTC
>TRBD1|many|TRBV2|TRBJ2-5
CATGTVQETQYF
TGTGCCACCGGGACAGTCCAAGAGACCCAGTACTTC
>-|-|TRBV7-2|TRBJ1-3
CASSLVGVSGNTIYF
TGTGCCAGCAGCTTAGTCGGGGTCTCTGGAAACACCATATATTTT
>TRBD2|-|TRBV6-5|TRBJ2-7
CASSYLGLAGTYEQYF
TGTGCCAGCAGTTACTTAGGGCTAGCGGGCACCTACGAGCAGTACTTC
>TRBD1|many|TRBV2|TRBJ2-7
CASSEPTTRDRDPYEQYF
TGTGCCAGCAGTGAACCGACCACCCGGGACAGGGACCCCTACGAGCAGTACTTC
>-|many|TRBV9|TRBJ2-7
CASSASGAYEQYF
TGTGCCAGCAGCGCCTCAGGGGCTTACGAGCAGTACTTC
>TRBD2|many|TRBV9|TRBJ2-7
CASSLAGFPSEQYF
TGTGCCAGCAGCCTAGCGGGATTCCCCTCCGAGCAGTACTTC
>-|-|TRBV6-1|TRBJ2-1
CASSRLGGNEQFF
TGTGCCAGCAGCCGATTAGGGGGGAATGAGCAGTTCTTC
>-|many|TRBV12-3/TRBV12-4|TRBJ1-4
CASSLQFTGASNEKLFF
TGTGCCAGCAGTTTACAATTCACCGGGGCATCAAATGAAAAACTGTTTTTT